This passage covers 11 T cell receptor beta chains from one sample sequenced in a study of regulatory T cells in long-lasting Graves disease. As for time point: newly diagnosed GD, antithyroid drugs for less than 3 months. RNA extracted from PBMCs served as the sequencing template. Arm-PCR of CDR3 regions and iRepertoire HTBI primers were used to build TCR beta libraries. TCRdb used MiXCR to reprocess the multiplex PCR reads, holding one entry per CDR3 protein. Of about 540,000 distinct CDR3 sequences in the sample, approximately 15% are singletons; the top ten hold roughly 9.7%. This sample was also put to use in a study of T cells in Graves' hyperthyroidism and ophthalmopathy.

The specimen was peripheral blood mononuclear cells (PBMCs), collected at new diagnosis, from a patient treated with antithyroid drugs. The receptors derive from a man aged 25 to 45 with Graves disease.

Ten or more counts support this clonotype. The chain has TRBV5-1 and TRBJ2-1, with a weak D call TRBD2 (6 bases). Trimming stripped 2 bases from V and 6 bases from J, with 18 bases between. In germline, CDR1 is SGHRS, CDR2 YFSETQ. CDR3 length: 16 amino acids. Written as DNA, the CDR3 is TGCGCCAGCAGCTTTCTTCGGGAGTCCACAGGCAATGAGCAGTTCTTC. It is translated as CASSFLRESTGNEQFF.

The chain links TRBV7-9 to TRBJ2-4; 8 positions agree with TRBD1. The CDR3 is made up of 14 amino acids. V shed 6 bases and J 8 bases; nucleotides not matched to a gene: 9. CDR1 is SEHNR and CDR2 is FQNEAQ in the germline V gene (reference sequence). This CDR3 is CASSQGAPLYIQYF. The DNA for the CDR3 is TGTGCCAGCAGTCAGGGGGCCCCCCTGTACATTCAGTACTTC.

This clonotype has a count of ten or more. The chain is built from TRBV28 and TRBJ2-7; weak D call: TRBD2 (6 bases). The CDR3 totals 19 residues. Trimming cost V 6 bases and J 1 base, with 28 bases left between them. From germline, CDR1 is MDHEN and CDR2 SYDVKM. CDR3 DNA sequence: TGTGCCAGCAGATCCGGAGGGACTGAACTTACCTACACATCCTACGAGCAGTACTTC. It encodes CASRSGGTELTYTSYEQYF.

This clonotype was seen ten or more times. The chain is built from TRBV7-2 and TRBJ2-4; D tentatively reads TRBD1 or TRBD2 (5 bases each). V dropped 4 bases and J dropped 3 bases, with 10 bases sitting between them. The germline CDR1 and CDR2 sequences are SGHTA and FQGNSA. The CDR3 consists of 14 residues. CDR3 sequence reads: CASSSGRDKNIQYF. The CDR3 DNA sequence: TGTGCCAGCAGCTCGGGACGGGACAAAAACATTCAGTACTTC.

V gene TRBV6-1 combines with J gene TRBJ1-5; TRBD1 matches 9 bases. Germline loops: CDR1 MNHNS, CDR2 SASEGT. This CDR3 has 18 amino acids. J was trimmed by 1 base and V by 5 bases; bases with no gene match: 12. The CDR3, as DNA: TGTGCCAGCAGTCACGAGGGACAGGGCCAGGGAAGCAATCAGCCCCAGCATTTT. As protein: CASSHEGQGQGSNQPQHF.

In this sample, this clonotype turned up many times. The chain is built from TRBV12-3 or TRBV12-4 and TRBJ1-4, with no clear D. The V end was cut by 3 bases, the J end by 7 bases, with 12 bases between. The CDR3 extends over 14 amino acids. Here the CDR3 reads CASSLGRRSEKLFF. CDR3 in DNA: TGTGCCAGCAGTTTGGGGAGGAGGAGTGAAAAACTGTTTTTT.

CDR3 protein: CASSWAGTRNEQYF. The CDR3 nucleotides are TGTGCCAGCAGCTGGGCCGGGACTAGAAACGAGCAGTACTTC. This chain uses TRBV27 with TRBJ2-7; 8 bases line up with TRBD2. Germline-derived CDR1 and CDR2 are MNHEY and SMNVEV (reference sequence). Germline trimming cut 6 bases from V and 5 bases from J; bases unmatched to any gene: 9. This CDR3 has 14 residues.

This clonotype was seen repeatedly, ten times or more. J is TRBJ1-1 and V is TRBV2; TRBD1 matches 7 bases. V gave up 7 bases and J gave up 4 bases; unmatched junction bases: 6. Germline assignment: CDR1 SNHLY and CDR2 FYNNEI. This CDR3 is 13 amino acids long. CDR3 in DNA: TGTGCCAGCAACGTCCAGGGGGTCACTGAAGCTTTCTTT. Its translation: CASNVQGVTEAFF.

This clonotype was recorded at least ten times. The V and J genes are TRBV5-1 and TRBJ2-1; 9 bases are shared with TRBD2. CDR3 length equals 15 residues. Trimming at V came to 2 bases and at J to 8 bases, leaving 8 bases not matched to a gene. Germline V gene data show CDR1 as SGHRS and CDR2 as YFSETQ. DNA of the CDR3: TGCGCCAGCAGCTTCCTGGGTAGCGGGAGAGATGAGCAGTTCTTC. Protein product: CASSFLGSGRDEQFF.

This clonotype was counted only a few times. This could be a read error, since a much larger clone is one nucleotide away. The chain employs TRBV20-1 and TRBJ2-7; D unresolved. The V gene's germline CDR1 is DFQATT and CDR2 SNEGSKA (reference sequence). There are 11 residues in the CDR3. The V gene lost 4 bases and the J gene lost 0 bases, with 4 bases spanning the gap. The CDR3 DNA follows: TGCAGTGCTATGGCCTCCTACGAGCAGTACTTC. Its protein product is CSAMASYEQYF.

Relative to its sample, this clonotype is large. The chain uses TRBV12-3 or TRBV12-4 and TRBJ1-1; D not resolved. V lost 0 bases, J lost 5 bases, and 10 bases lay in between. The CDR3 spans 14 residues. The CDR3 loop reads CASSLAGLGTEAFF. The CDR3 nucleotides are TGTGCCAGCAGTTTAGCTGGACTAGGGACTGAAGCTTTCTTT.